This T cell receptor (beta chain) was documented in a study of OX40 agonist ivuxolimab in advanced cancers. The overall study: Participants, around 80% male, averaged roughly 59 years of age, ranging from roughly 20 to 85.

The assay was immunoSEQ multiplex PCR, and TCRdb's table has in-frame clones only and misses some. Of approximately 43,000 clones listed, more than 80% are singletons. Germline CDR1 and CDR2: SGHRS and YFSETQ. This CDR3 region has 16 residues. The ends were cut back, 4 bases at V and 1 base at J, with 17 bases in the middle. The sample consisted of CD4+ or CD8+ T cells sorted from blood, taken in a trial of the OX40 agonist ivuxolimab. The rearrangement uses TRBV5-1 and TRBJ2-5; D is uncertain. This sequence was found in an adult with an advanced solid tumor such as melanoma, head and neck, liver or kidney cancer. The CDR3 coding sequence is TGCGCCAGCAGCCCACCGTTTGGCGGCGGCCAAGAGACCCAGTACTTC. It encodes CASSPPFGGGQETQYF.